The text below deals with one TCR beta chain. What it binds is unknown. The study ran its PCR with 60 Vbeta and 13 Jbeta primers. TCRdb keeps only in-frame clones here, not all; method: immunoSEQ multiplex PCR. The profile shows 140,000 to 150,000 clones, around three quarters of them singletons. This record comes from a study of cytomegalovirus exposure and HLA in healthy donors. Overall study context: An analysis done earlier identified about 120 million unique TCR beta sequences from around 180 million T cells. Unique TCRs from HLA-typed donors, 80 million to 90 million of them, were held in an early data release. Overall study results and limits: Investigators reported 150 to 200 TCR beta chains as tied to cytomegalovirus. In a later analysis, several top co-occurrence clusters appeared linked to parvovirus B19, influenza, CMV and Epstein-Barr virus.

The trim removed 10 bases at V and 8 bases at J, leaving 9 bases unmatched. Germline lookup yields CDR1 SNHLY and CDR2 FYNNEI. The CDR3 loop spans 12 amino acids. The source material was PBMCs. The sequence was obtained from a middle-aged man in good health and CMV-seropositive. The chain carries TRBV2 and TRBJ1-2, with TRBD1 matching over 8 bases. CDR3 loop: CATLTGVRGYTF. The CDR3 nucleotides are TGTGCCACCCTGACAGGGGTAAGGGGCTACACCTTC.